This T cell receptor (beta chain) was sequenced for a study of T cells after yellow fever vaccination. This clonotype was counted between two and nine times. TCRdb reprocessed the 5' RACE reads via MiXCR and lists one record per CDR3 protein. The sample has 120,000 or so distinct CDR3 sequences; 13% to 15% are singletons. The CDR3 runs 12 residues. J gave up 9 bases and V 6 bases, and 5 bases lay outside the gene matches. Germline lookup yields CDR1 SGHKS and CDR2 YYEKEE (reference sequence). The chain combines TRBV5-5 with TRBJ2-1; 8 bases line up with TRBD1. Sequenced here: CD8+ T cells sorted from PBMCs, sampled 5 days after the yellow fever booster vaccination. The source of this sequence is a man younger than 30 who received the YFV17D yellow fever vaccine. The CDR3 spells CASNGRGLEQFF. The CDR3 nucleotides are TGTGCCAGCAACGGCAGGGGGCTTGAGCAGTTCTTC. The full variable domain, its missing parts supplied by reference TRBV5-5 and TRBJ2-1, is DAGVTQSPTHLIKTRGQQVTLRCSPISGHKSVSWYQQVLGQGPQFIFQYYEKEERGRGNFPDRFSARQFPNYSSELNVNALLLGDSALYLCASNGRGLEQFFGPGTRLTVL.